This T cell receptor beta chain derives from a study of T-cell reconstitution after alpha-beta-depleted transplantation in children. This clonotype appeared many times. The library targeted TCRbeta and was prepared with unique molecular identifiers. MiXCR, applied by TCRdb to the PCR reads, yields one record per CDR3 protein. Among 500,000 to 650,000 distinct CDR3 sequences listed, approximately 10% were seen once. Specimen: PBMCs, mostly from graft donor cells, collected 180 days after TCRalphabeta/CD19-depleted stem cell transplant. The origin of this receptor is a female patient under 10 years old who had a stem cell transplant for aplastic anemia, so the T cells may come from the graft donor.

In DNA form, the CDR3 reads TGTGCCAGCAGGACCAGCATCTGGAGCTCCTACGAGCAGTACTTC. This codes for CASRTSIWSSYEQYF. The rearrangement links TRBV28 to TRBJ2-7; D not certain. Germline CDR1 is MDHEN and CDR2 is SYDVKM. The CDR3 spans 15 residues. Deletions cut 6 bases from V and 0 bases from J, with 15 bases between.